The 17 T cell receptor beta chains below all came from one sample that was sequenced in a study of T cells in Graves' hyperthyroidism and ophthalmopathy. The source material, RNA transcripts, was used to amplify TCR beta CDR3 regions. During a first-round RT-PCR of the TCR CDR3, the HTBI primer set was used. TCRdb processed the multiplex PCR reads anew with MiXCR; each CDR3 protein has one entry. The sample yields more than 500,000 distinct CDR3 sequences, roughly 46% seen once. The specimen sequenced was peripheral blood or thyroid tissue (not recorded which). These receptors originate from an adult woman with Graves' disease, either hyperthyroidism or ophthalmopathy (not recorded which).

This clonotype was detected many times. The chain employs TRBV7-3 and TRBJ1-6; no clear D gene. The CDR3 runs 13 residues. Germline CDR1 SGHTA, CDR2 FQGTGA. V was trimmed by 5 bases and J by 5 bases, leaving 7 bases between them. The CDR3 bases are TGTGCCAGCAGCGATACCAATAATTCACCCCTCCACTTT. It codes for CASSDTNNSPLHF.

This clonotype was seen repeatedly, ten times or more. V and J are TRBV12-3 or TRBV12-4 and TRBJ2-7; tentatively, D is TRBD1 (7 bases). Trimming shortened V by 5 bases and J by 4 bases, and 18 bases separated the two germline ends. The CDR3 spans 15 residues. The CDR3 loop is CASSQIGQGGYEQYF. The DNA of the CDR3 is TGTGCCAGCAGTCAAATTGGTCAGGGGGGTTACGAGCAGTACTTC.

This clonotype was found many times. The CDR3 nucleotides are TGTGCCAGCAGCTTAGTTGGGGTCGCCACCGGGGAGCTGTTTTTT. It is translated as CASSLVGVATGELFF. The chain carries TRBV7-8 and TRBJ2-2; D is unresolved. The CDR3 sequence is 15 residues long. The ends were cut back, 1 base at V and 4 bases at J, with 10 bases in the middle. Germline values: CDR1 SGHVS, CDR2 FQNEAQ.

This chain uses TRBV27 with TRBJ2-7; 10 nucleotides match TRBD2. Germline-derived CDR1 and CDR2 are MNHEY and SMNVEV (reference sequence). V lost 5 bases to trimming and J lost 3 bases; unmatched junction nucleotides: 4. This CDR3 comprises 14 residues. CDR3 sequence (DNA): TGTGCCAGCAGTGCTAGCGGGAGATTCTACGAGCAGTACTTC. Protein: CASSASGRFYEQYF.

This clonotype was detected ten times or more. The chain carries TRBV19 and TRBJ2-7; 7 bases map to TRBD1. Trimming removed 4 bases from V and 4 bases from J; junction bases left unmatched: 10. The germline V gene encodes CDR1 LNHDA and CDR2 SQIVND (reference sequence). CDR3 length: 15 amino acids. CDR3 nucleotides: TGTGCCAGTAGTACCAGGAACAGGGGCCTGTACGAGCAGTACTTC. Translated: CASSTRNRGLYEQYF.

The rearrangement links TRBV5-6 to TRBJ1-5; 9 positions match TRBD1. The CDR3 sequence is 15 residues long. V was clipped by 1 base and J by 6 bases; unmatched bases: 5. In germline, CDR1 is SGHDT, CDR2 YYEEEE. The chain's CDR3 is CASSLRTGVTQPQHF. In DNA, the CDR3 is TGTGCCAGCAGCTTGAGGACAGGGGTTACTCAGCCCCAGCATTTT. Variable domain in full (rest from reference TRBV5-6 and TRBJ1-5): DAGVTQSPTHLIKTRGQQVTLRCSPKSGHDTVSWYQQALGQGPQFIFQYYEEEERQRGNFPDRFSGHQFPNYSSELNVNALLLGDSALYLCASSLRTGVTQPQHFGDGTRLSIL.

V gene TRBV7-9 combines with J gene TRBJ1-2; a weak D match, TRBD1 (5 bases). The CDR3 has 14 residues. V was clipped by 5 bases and J by 1 base, with 11 bases between them. Germline CDR1 SEHNR, CDR2 FQNEAQ (reference sequence). CDR3 nucleotide sequence: TGTGCCAGCAGCACTGACAGCCGTAACTATGGCTACACCTTC. As protein: CASSTDSRNYGYTF.

This clonotype was found many times. The chain is built from TRBV4-2 and TRBJ1-2; the D is unclear. V was trimmed by 0 bases and J by 4 bases, leaving 6 bases between them. Germline CDR1 is LGHNA and CDR2 is YNFKEQ. CDR3 length: 13 residues. The CDR3 loop reads CASSQERFYGYTF. CDR3 in DNA: TGTGCCAGCAGCCAAGAACGCTTCTATGGCTACACCTTC.

Concerning this clonotype: The conserved phenylalanine or tryptophan normally closing the CDR3 is absent here, so this likely arose from a read error. The V gene is TRBV29-1, the J gene TRBJ1-2; no clear D gene. The germline CDR1 and CDR2 sequences are SQVTM and ANQGSEA. The CDR3 is 11 residues long. Trimming cost V 5 bases and J 6 bases, with 10 bases left between them. The CDR3 coding sequence is TGCAGCGTTCGACGGATAAATGGCTACACCTCC. Encoded protein: CSVRRINGYTS.

The rearrangement links TRBV11-2 to TRBJ1-2; 9 nucleotides match TRBD1. This CDR3 is built from 13 residues. Germline CDR1 is SGHAT and CDR2 is FQNNGV. With 5 bases clipped from V and 6 bases from J, the junction kept 4 bases outside the gene matches. The CDR3 coding sequence is TGTGCCAGCAGCCAACAGGGGGCCAATGGCTACACCTTC. It is translated as CASSQQGANGYTF.

This clonotype was recorded once. The chain combines TRBV14 with TRBJ1-6, with 9 bases aligning to TRBD1. The CDR3 is made up of 17 amino acids. The J segment lost 6 bases and the V segment lost 4 bases, leaving 10 bases of the junction unmatched. The germline CDR1 and CDR2 sequences are SGHDN and FVKESK. The CDR3 DNA reads TGTGCCAGCAGCCTCGGAACAGGGGGCTTTGGTAATTCACCCCTCCACTTT. Amino acids: CASSLGTGGFGNSPLHF.

The V call is TRBV19, the J call TRBJ2-2; D not certain. The CDR3 is made up of 14 amino acids. CDR1 and CDR2 from the germline V gene are LNHDA and SQIVND (reference sequence). With 7 bases removed from V and 2 bases from J, the gap between germline ends came to 11 bases. CDR3 sequence reads: CASIKGLNTGELFF. The CDR3 coding sequence is TGTGCCAGTATCAAAGGGTTAAACACCGGGGAGCTGTTTTTT. The variable domain in full, with the rest retrieved from reference TRBV19 and TRBJ2-2, is DGGITQSPKYLFRKEGQNVTLSCEQNLNHDAMYWYRQDPGQGLRLIYYSQIVNDFQKGDIAEGYSVSREKKESFPLTVTSAQKNPTAFYLCASIKGLNTGELFFGEGSRLTVL.

Comment on this clonotype: A much more abundant neighbour one base away suggests this may be a read error. The CDR3 region is CASSAKVQPSVFKLDTIYF. The DNA of the CDR3 is TGCGCCAGCAGCGCGAAGGTACAGCCTAGTGTATTTAAGTTGGACACCATATATTTT. The gene calls are TRBV4-1 and TRBJ1-3, with no clear D. CDR1 and CDR2 (germline): MGHRA, YSYEKL. This CDR3 comprises 19 residues. The V end lost 5 bases, the J end lost 8 bases, and 31 bases lay between the germline ends.

The V and J genes are TRBV7-9 and TRBJ2-5; no clear D gene. Germline-derived CDR1 and CDR2 are SEHNR and FQNEAQ (reference sequence). Between the trimmed V and J ends, which lost 7 bases and 5 bases, there was a span of 14 bases. This CDR3 is built from 13 residues. The CDR3 DNA sequence: TGTGCCAGCACCCGGGCACAAGAGGAGACCCAGTACTTC. Protein sequence: CASTRAQEETQYF.

Remarks on this clonotype: The junction and the germline gene differ at one end; a read error may be behind it. V and J are TRBV20-1 and TRBJ1-1, with D possibly being TRBD1 (6 bases). Germline CDR1 and CDR2: DFQATT and SNEGSKA (reference sequence). There are 14 residues in the CDR3. DNA of the CDR3: TGCAGTGCTAGGGTACAGGGAGGAGGCACTGAAGCTTTCTTC. Encoded protein: CSARVQGGGTEAFF.

V gene TRBV20-1 combines with J gene TRBJ2-5, with 7 bases fitting TRBD2. Trimming at V came to 0 bases and at J to 5 bases, leaving 9 bases not matched to a gene. The CDR3 runs to 15 residues. The germline V gene encodes CDR1 DFQATT and CDR2 SNEGSKA (reference sequence). The CDR3 is CSARDGGGDYETQYF. DNA for the CDR3: TGCAGTGCTAGAGATGGTGGGGGGGACTACGAGACCCAGTACTTC.

For this clonotype: An end of the junction differs from the germline gene, which may be a read error. The rearrangement joins TRBV6-1 to TRBJ1-1, with TRBD1 identical over 7 bases. From germline, CDR1 is MNHNS and CDR2 SASEGT. This CDR3 comprises 12 residues. The CDR3 DNA follows: TGTGCCAGCACTGAAACAGACAGGGCCGCTTTCTTT. It is translated as CASTETDRAAFF.